One and the same sample provided the 13 T cell receptor beta chains below, sequenced in a study of blood T cell repertoires in COVID-19. Using immunoSEQ multiplex PCR, the repertoire was profiled, and TCRdb retains in-frame clones only, with some absent. In the table there are 40,000 to 50,000 clones, about nine tenths of which are singletons. The sample was peripheral blood. All receptors derive from a man aged 45 to 65 with active COVID-19.

The rearrangement uses TRBV28 and TRBJ2-5, with 7 bases identical to TRBD1. CDR1 and CDR2 from the germline V gene are MDHEN and SYDVKM. The CDR3 totals 16 residues. V trimming: 3 bases; J trimming: 3 bases; junction bases outside the gene matches: 10. The CDR3 loop reads CASSFLYRGIEETQYF. For the CDR3, the DNA is TGTGCCAGCAGTTTTCTTTACAGGGGAATCGAAGAGACCCAGTACTTC.

This clone appeared a single time. The chain joins TRBV7-2 to TRBJ2-1; no clear D gene. CDR1 is SGHTA and CDR2 is FQGNSA in the germline V gene. V lost 1 base, J lost 7 bases, and 11 bases lay in between. The CDR3 extends over 14 amino acids. Written as DNA, the CDR3 is TGTGCCAGCAGCTTAGATTACTATCGGAATGAGCAGTTCTTC. Translating gives CASSLDYYRNEQFF. The variable domain in full, completed from reference TRBV7-2 and TRBJ2-1, reads GAGVSQSPSNKVTEKGKDVELRCDPISGHTALYWYRQSLGQGLEFLIYFQGNSAPDKSGLPSDRFSAERTGGSVSTLTIQRTQQEDSAVYLCASSLDYYRNEQFFGPGTRLTVL.

This clone is a singleton in its sample. The CDR3 spells CASSRGNTEAFF. The DNA for the CDR3 is TGTGCCAGCTCCCGAGGGAACACTGAAGCTTTCTTT. This rearrangement joins TRBV6-5 to TRBJ1-1; D gene ambiguous. The CDR3 has 12 amino acids. CDR1 and CDR2 (germline): MNHEY, SVGAGI. Deletions cut 8 bases from V and 1 base from J, with 8 bases between.

V usage is TRBV6-1 and J usage is TRBJ2-7, with TRBD2 as a possible D gene (6 bases). The CDR3 consists of 15 residues. CDR1 is MNHNS and CDR2 is SASEGT in the germline V gene. Deletions cut 1 base from V and 5 bases from J, with 15 bases between. This CDR3 is CASSEGQGGWDEQYF. The CDR3 nucleotides are TGTGCCAGCAGTGAAGGCCAGGGAGGTTGGGACGAGCAGTACTTC.

This clone was counted between two and nine times. This rearrangement joins TRBV15 to TRBJ1-5, with D unclear. Germline V gene sequence: CDR1 LNHNV, CDR2 YYDKDF (reference sequence). The CDR3 is 13 residues long. The ends were cut back, 3 bases at V and 3 bases at J, with 6 bases in the middle. CDR3 coding DNA: TGTGCCACCAGCAGCGGTTACAATCAGCCCCAGCATTTT. Amino acids: CATSSGYNQPQHF.

The rearrangement uses TRBV5-1 and TRBJ2-5; TRBD1 is a possible D gene (5 bases). The CDR3 contains 12 residues. Germline CDR1 SGHRS, CDR2 YFSETQ. V was pared by 4 bases and J by 4 bases, with 8 bases between. In DNA, the CDR3 is TGCGCCAGCAGCGAAGGGGTAGAGACCCAGTACTTC. It encodes CASSEGVETQYF.

V and J are TRBV6-2 or TRBV6-3 and TRBJ2-3; TRBD2 agrees at 9 bases. V gave up 4 bases and J gave up 2 bases; unmatched junction bases: 16. This CDR3 is built from 19 residues. Germline CDR1 MNHEY, CDR2 SVGEGT. Written as DNA, the CDR3 is TGTGCCAGCAGTTTCCCAGGGGTAGCGGGGGCCCGACTCACAGATACGCAGTATTTT. Its protein product is CASSFPGVAGARLTDTQYF.

The gene calls are TRBV7-9 and TRBJ2-5; the match to TRBD1 covers 11 bases. Germline V lookup: CDR1 SEHNR, CDR2 FQNEAQ (reference sequence). Losses at the gene ends were 5 bases for V and 0 bases for J; bases not matched to a gene: 2. This CDR3 is 15 amino acids long. CDR3 sequence reads: CASSVDRGHQETQYF. CDR3 in DNA: TGTGCCAGCAGCGTGGACAGGGGGCACCAAGAGACCCAGTACTTC.

The rearrangement joins TRBV7-9 to TRBJ1-2; a possible D gene is TRBD1 (5 bases). Trimming took off 1 base at V and 4 bases at J, with 10 bases between the two ends. The CDR3 runs 14 residues. Germline V gene data show CDR1 as SEHNR and CDR2 as FQNEAQ (reference sequence). CDR3 sequence: CASSLVGGGYGYTF. The DNA of the CDR3 is TGTGCCAGCAGCTTAGTTGGGGGAGGCTATGGCTACACCTTC.

This chain links TRBV7-9 with TRBJ2-3; D is undetermined. Looked up from germline, CDR1 is SEHNR and CDR2 is FQNEAQ (reference sequence). V was pared by 3 bases and J by 4 bases, with 2 bases between. The CDR3 runs 11 residues. This CDR3 is CASSFSDTQYF. Written as DNA, the CDR3 is TGTGCCAGCAGCTTCTCAGATACGCAGTATTTT.

The chain couples TRBV20-1 to TRBJ2-7; D might be TRBD2 (6 bases). V gave up 6 bases and J gave up 0 bases, with 12 bases separating them. The CDR3 is 13 residues long. The germline V gene encodes CDR1 DFQATT and CDR2 SNEGSKA (reference sequence). CDR3 residues: CSASQGLSYEQYF. CDR3 nucleotides: TGCAGTGCGAGTCAGGGACTCTCCTACGAGCAGTACTTC.

This chain links TRBV5-1 with TRBJ2-1; TRBD2 agrees at 8 bases. Germline CDR1 reads SGHRS; CDR2 reads YFSETQ. CDR3 size: 15 residues. V gave up 1 base and J gave up 2 bases; unmatched junction bases: 2. The CDR3 nucleotides are TGCGCCAGCAGCTTGTCCGGGGGGGCCTACAATGAGCAGTTCTTC. This encodes CASSLSGGAYNEQFF.

V gene TRBV6-5 combines with J gene TRBJ1-2; TRBD1 is a possible D gene (6 bases). The CDR3 is 12 residues long. The germline V gene encodes CDR1 MNHEY and CDR2 SVGAGI. Between the trimmed V and J ends, which lost 4 bases and 8 bases, there was a span of 11 bases. This CDR3 reads CASSSNREGYTF. As DNA, the CDR3 is TGTGCCAGCAGTTCCAACAGGGAAGGCTACACCTTC.